This T cell receptor beta chain was retrieved from a study of control samples from healthy donors and cancer patients. The table came from immunoSEQ multiplex PCR; TCRdb's copy has only in-frame clones and leaves some out. The profile shows 90,000 or so clones, around nine tenths of them singletons. Between the trimmed V and J ends, which lost 0 bases and 3 bases, there was a span of 13 bases. The CDR3 spans 16 residues. CDR1 and CDR2 from the germline V gene are SGDLS and YYNGEE. This receptor was obtained from a woman aged 60-75 years in good health. The gene calls are TRBV9 and TRBJ1-3; a possible D gene is TRBD1 (6 bases). What was sequenced was blood. The CDR3 spells CASSVDQGRGGNTIYF. The CDR3 bases are TGTGCCAGCAGCGTAGATCAGGGGAGGGGTGGAAACACCATATATTTT.